Shown below are 20 T cell receptor beta chains from a single sample sequenced in a study of blood T cell repertoires in COVID-19. Profiling relied on immunoSEQ multiplex PCR, and the TCRdb table lists in-frame clones only, not all of them. The sample records around 480,000 clones, 70% to 90% being singletons. The specimen was peripheral blood. All receptors come from a woman in her forties or fifties with COVID-19, enrolled during active disease.

The chain recombines TRBV7-9 with TRBJ1-2, with a possible D match to TRBD1 (5 bases). With 5 bases removed from V and 3 bases from J, the gap between germline ends came to 19 bases. The germline gives CDR1 SEHNR, CDR2 FQNEAQ (reference sequence). CDR3 length: 16 amino acids. The CDR3 region has the DNA TGTGCCAGCAGCCTAGGAGCGGGGCCTCAGGACTATGGCTACACCTTC. It encodes CASSLGAGPQDYGYTF.

The rearrangement joins TRBV7-8 to TRBJ2-3; perhaps TRBD2 as D (7 bases). The germline CDR1 and CDR2 sequences are SGHVS and FQNEAQ. This CDR3 has 16 amino acids. V was cut by 1 base and J by 2 bases, with 13 bases left in between. The DNA of the CDR3 is TGTGCCAGCAGCTTAGAAGAGGGGGGGCCCACAGATACGCAGTATTTT. Translating gives CASSLEEGGPTDTQYF.

The J gene is TRBJ2-7, the V gene TRBV7-2, with 14 bases identical to TRBD2. The V segment lost 4 bases and the J segment 3 bases; nucleotides outside the gene matches: 2. The CDR3 is 15 amino acids. CDR1 is SGHTA and CDR2 is FQGNSA in the germline V gene. The CDR3 loop reads CASSSGTSGGYEQYF. CDR3 nucleotides: TGTGCCAGCAGCTCAGGGACTAGCGGGGGCTACGAGCAGTACTTC.

The CDR3 DNA sequence: TGTGCCAGCACCGGAGGGAGGGTAGATGGCTACACCTTC. Its translation: CASTGGRVDGYTF. V gene TRBV2 combines with J gene TRBJ1-2; the D is unclear. Germline loops: CDR1 SNHLY, CDR2 FYNNEI. With 7 bases removed from V and 6 bases from J, the gap between germline ends came to 15 bases. The CDR3 is 13 residues long.

The chain combines TRBV6-4 with TRBJ2-3; 8 nucleotides align to TRBD2. Germline V lookup: CDR1 MRHNA, CDR2 SNTAGT. J gave up 6 bases and V 5 bases, and 7 bases lay outside the gene matches. The CDR3 covers 14 residues. CDR3 nucleotide sequence: TGTGCCAGCAGTCCGGGGGGGCCATCGGATACGCAGTATTTT. Its translation is CASSPGGPSDTQYF.

This chain connects TRBV3-1 (or the pseudogene TRBV3-2) to TRBJ2-3; D possibly corresponds to TRBD2 (5 bases). Germline CDR1 and CDR2: LGHDT and YNNKEL (reference sequence). CDR3 size: 15 residues. Trimming stripped 10 bases from V and 4 bases from J, with 21 bases between. The CDR3: CATGRLAGFADTQYF. For the CDR3, the DNA is TGTGCCACCGGCCGGCTAGCTGGGTTCGCAGATACGCAGTATTTT.

The V call is TRBV6-6, the J call TRBJ2-7; 10 bases map to TRBD2. The CDR3 runs to 15 residues. The V and J ends lost 6 bases and 2 bases, in that order; junction bases with no gene match: 7. In germline, CDR1 is MNHNY, CDR2 SVGAGI (reference sequence). This CDR3 is CASSYGTSETYEQYF. CDR3 DNA sequence: TGTGCCAGCAGCTACGGGACTAGCGAGACCTACGAGCAGTACTTC.

The V call is TRBV12-3 or TRBV12-4, the J call TRBJ2-1; no firm D call. The V gene lost 2 bases and the J gene lost 8 bases, with 4 bases spanning the gap. The CDR3 is made up of 11 amino acids. The CDR3 DNA reads TGTGCCAGCAGTTTACGGGATGAGCAGTTCTTC. This translates into CASSLRDEQFF.

This clone was seen just once. The CDR3 DNA reads as TGTGCCAGTAGTGGAACAGGGGGCGTAGGGGGGTCGGGGACCCAGTACTTC. It translates to CASSGTGGVGGSGTQYF. The V call is TRBV19, the J call TRBJ2-5, with 9 positions matching TRBD1. The CDR3 covers 17 residues. Germline V gives CDR1 LNHDA, CDR2 SQIVND (reference sequence). Unmatched junction bases numbered 17, after V lost 5 bases and J lost 7 bases.

V is TRBV6-5 and J is TRBJ1-1; a weak D match, TRBD1 (5 bases). The CDR3 has 15 residues. From germline, CDR1 is MNHEY and CDR2 SVGAGI. Trimming removed 8 bases from V and 5 bases from J, with 21 bases in between. CDR3 nucleotides: TGTGCCAGCCGGGAGATGACCTTTTCAGGGACTGAAGCTTTCTTT. Translated: CASREMTFSGTEAFF.

CDR3 DNA: TGTGCCAGCAGCTTGAGTTCTCCCAGCGGCCGAGATACAGATACGCAGTATTTT. Its translation is CASSLSSPSGRDTDTQYF. V gene TRBV5-5 combines with J gene TRBJ2-3, with D possibly TRBD2 on 5 matching bases. This CDR3 has 18 amino acids. Germline V gene sequence: CDR1 SGHKS, CDR2 YYEKEE (reference sequence). Between the trimmed V and J ends, which lost 1 base and 3 bases, there was a span of 21 bases.

V gene TRBV5-1 combines with J gene TRBJ2-1, with 8 bases lining up with TRBD1. V shed 3 bases, J shed 6 bases, and the junction held 8 bases outside the gene matches. The germline V gene has CDR1 SGHRS and CDR2 YFSETQ. The CDR3 is made up of 15 amino acids. The CDR3 region is CASSSAFDRGNEQFF. CDR3 coding DNA: TGCGCCAGCAGCTCCGCGTTTGACAGGGGCAATGAGCAGTTCTTC.

The rearrangement links TRBV10-3 to TRBJ2-2; TRBD2 is a possible D gene (6 bases). The CDR3 is 14 residues long. CDR1 ENHRY and CDR2 SYGVKD come from the germline V gene. V lost 9 bases and J lost 0, with 11 bases in between. The CDR3 protein is CAITGTSNTGELFF. CDR3 sequence (DNA): TGTGCCATTACCGGGACTTCGAACACCGGGGAGCTGTTTTTT.

Concerning this clone: The sample contains more than one DNA sequence encoding this CDR3. The rearrangement joins TRBV19 to TRBJ1-5, with a possible D match to TRBD1 (6 bases). The length of the CDR3 is 13 residues. Germline CDR1 LNHDA, CDR2 SQIVND (reference sequence). The V end was cut by 4 bases, the J end by 4 bases, with 8 bases between. CDR3 residues: CASSTQGNQPQHF. DNA of the CDR3: TGTGCCAGTAGTACGCAGGGGAATCAGCCCCAGCATTTT.

This chain connects TRBV25-1 to TRBJ1-1; a possible D gene is TRBD1 (5 bases). This CDR3 is 13 amino acids long. Trimming left V 6 bases short and J 0 bases short, with 8 bases between. The V gene's germline CDR1 is MGHDK and CDR2 SYGVNS. In DNA, the CDR3 is TGTGCCAGCAGCCAACAGGTGAACACTGAAGCTTTCTTT. Translation gives CASSQQVNTEAFF.

The chain carries TRBV10-3 and TRBJ2-7; 8 positions match TRBD1. The germline gives CDR1 ENHRY, CDR2 SYGVKD. The CDR3 spans 15 residues. Losses at the gene ends were 3 bases for V and 6 bases for J; bases not matched to a gene: 10. This chain's CDR3 is CAISEPAGQGSEQYF. The CDR3 DNA sequence: TGTGCCATCAGTGAACCAGCAGGACAGGGAAGCGAGCAGTACTTC.

The chain carries TRBV9 and TRBJ2-2; no clear D gene. The CDR3 loop spans 16 amino acids. V gave up 0 bases and J gave up 2 bases, with 11 bases separating them. Germline loops: CDR1 SGDLS, CDR2 YYNGEE. The CDR3 DNA sequence: TGTGCCAGCAGCGTAGGGGCCAGATTAAACACCGGGGAGCTGTTTTTT. Translation gives CASSVGARLNTGELFF.

The rearrangement links TRBV5-6 to TRBJ2-6; D gene ambiguous. This CDR3 has 16 amino acids. Per the germline V gene, CDR1 is SGHDT and CDR2 is YYEEEE. V lost 0 bases to trimming and J lost 0 bases, with 7 bases between them. The CDR3 sequence: CASSLGPGSGANVLTF. The CDR3 DNA is TGTGCCAGCAGCTTGGGTCCGGGCTCTGGGGCCAACGTCCTGACTTTC.

The chain has TRBV2 and TRBJ2-3; 8 positions match TRBD1. This CDR3 contains 14 residues. Germline V gives CDR1 SNHLY, CDR2 FYNNEI. After removal of 9 bases from V and 5 bases from J, the junction contained 10 bases not matched to a gene. CDR3 sequence (DNA): TGTGCCAGTTCCCCGACAGGGGAGGTAGATACGCAGTATTTT. Translation gives CASSPTGEVDTQYF. The variable domain in full, with the rest retrieved from reference TRBV2 and TRBJ2-3, is EPEVTQTPSHQVTQMGQEVILRCVPISNHLYFYWYRQILGQKVEFLVSFYNNEISEKSEIFDDQFSVERPDGSNFTLKIRSTKLEDSAMYFCASSPTGEVDTQYFGPGTRLTVL.

This clone was seen a few times. The rearrangement links TRBV7-9 to TRBJ1-5, with D unresolved. Germline CDR1 is SEHNR and CDR2 is FQNEAQ (reference sequence). The CDR3 sequence is 15 residues long. Trimming pared 4 bases from V and 9 bases from J, leaving 19 bases between. The CDR3 nucleotides are TGTGCCAGCAGCTCCAAAAGTCGGGAAATAGGGCCCCAGCATTTT. The encoded protein is CASSSKSREIGPQHF.